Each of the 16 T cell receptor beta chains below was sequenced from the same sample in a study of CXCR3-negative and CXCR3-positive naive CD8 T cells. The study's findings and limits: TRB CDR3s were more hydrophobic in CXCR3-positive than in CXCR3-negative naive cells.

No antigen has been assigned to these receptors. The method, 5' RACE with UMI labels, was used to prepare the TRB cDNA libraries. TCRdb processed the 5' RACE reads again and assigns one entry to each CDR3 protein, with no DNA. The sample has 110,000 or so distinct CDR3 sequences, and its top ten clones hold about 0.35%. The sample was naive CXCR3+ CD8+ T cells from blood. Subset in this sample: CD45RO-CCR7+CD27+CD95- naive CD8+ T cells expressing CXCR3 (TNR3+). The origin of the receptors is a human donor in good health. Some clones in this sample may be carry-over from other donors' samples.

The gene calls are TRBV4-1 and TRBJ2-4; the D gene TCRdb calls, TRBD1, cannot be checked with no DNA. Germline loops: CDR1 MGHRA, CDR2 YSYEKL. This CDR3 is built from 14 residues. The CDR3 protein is CASSQPGQKNIQYF.

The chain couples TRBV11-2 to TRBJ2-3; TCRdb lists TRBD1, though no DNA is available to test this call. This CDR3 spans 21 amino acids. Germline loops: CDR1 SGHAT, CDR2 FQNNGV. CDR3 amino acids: CASSLEWDPIKAGQSTDTQYF.

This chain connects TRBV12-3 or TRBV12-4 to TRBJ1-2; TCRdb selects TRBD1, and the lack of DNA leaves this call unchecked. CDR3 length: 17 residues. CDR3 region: CASSLIFRDEASGGYTF.

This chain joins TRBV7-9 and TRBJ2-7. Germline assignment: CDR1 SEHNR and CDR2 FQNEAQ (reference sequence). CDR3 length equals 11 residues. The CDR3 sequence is CATRHLYEQYF.

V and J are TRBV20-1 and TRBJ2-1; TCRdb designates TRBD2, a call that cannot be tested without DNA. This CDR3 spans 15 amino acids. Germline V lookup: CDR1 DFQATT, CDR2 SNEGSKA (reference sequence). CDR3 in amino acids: CSATLLAGDYNEQFF.

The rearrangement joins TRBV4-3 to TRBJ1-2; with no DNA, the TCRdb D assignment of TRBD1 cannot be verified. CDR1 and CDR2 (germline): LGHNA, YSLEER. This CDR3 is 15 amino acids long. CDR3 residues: CASSPREGGFGGYTF.

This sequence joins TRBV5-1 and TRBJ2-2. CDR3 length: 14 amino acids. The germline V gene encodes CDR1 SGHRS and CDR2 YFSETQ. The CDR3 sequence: CASSLRLFTGELFF.

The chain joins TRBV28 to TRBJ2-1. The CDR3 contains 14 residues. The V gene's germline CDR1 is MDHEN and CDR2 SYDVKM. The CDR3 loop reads CASSLRQINNEQFF.

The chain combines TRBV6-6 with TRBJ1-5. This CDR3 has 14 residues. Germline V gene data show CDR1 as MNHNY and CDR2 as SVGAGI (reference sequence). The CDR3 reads CASSLGSSNQPQHF.

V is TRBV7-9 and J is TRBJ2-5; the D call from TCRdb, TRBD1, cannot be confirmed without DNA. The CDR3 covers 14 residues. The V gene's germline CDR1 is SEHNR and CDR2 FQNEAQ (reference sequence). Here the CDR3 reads CASSLTGTQETQYF. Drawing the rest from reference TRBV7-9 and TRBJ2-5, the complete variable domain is DTGVSQNPRHKITKRGQNVTFRCDPISEHNRLYWYRQTLGQGPEFLTYFQNEAQLEKSRLLSDRFSAERPKGSFSTLEIQRTEQGDSAMYLCASSLTGTQETQYFGPGTRLLVL.

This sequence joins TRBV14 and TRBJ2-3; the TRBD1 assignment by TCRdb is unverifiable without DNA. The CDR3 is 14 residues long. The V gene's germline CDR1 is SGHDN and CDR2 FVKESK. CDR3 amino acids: CASSHRGRTDTQYF. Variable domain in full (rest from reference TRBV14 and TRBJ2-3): EAGVTQFPSHSVIEKGQTVTLRCDPISGHDNLYWYRRVMGKEIKFLLHFVKESKQDESGMPNNRFLAERTGGTYSTLKVQPAELEDSGVYFCASSHRGRTDTQYFGPGTRLTVL.

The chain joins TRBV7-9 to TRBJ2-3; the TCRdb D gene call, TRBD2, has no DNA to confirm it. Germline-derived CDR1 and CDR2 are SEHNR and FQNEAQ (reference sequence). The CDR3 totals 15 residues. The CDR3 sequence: CASTIGTSGTDTQYF.

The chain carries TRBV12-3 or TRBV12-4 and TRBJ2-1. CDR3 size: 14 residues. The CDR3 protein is CASSLPLNYNEQFF.

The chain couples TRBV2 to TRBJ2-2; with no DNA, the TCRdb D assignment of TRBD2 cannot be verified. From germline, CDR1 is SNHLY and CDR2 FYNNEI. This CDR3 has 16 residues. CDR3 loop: CASSERNGGVTGELFF.

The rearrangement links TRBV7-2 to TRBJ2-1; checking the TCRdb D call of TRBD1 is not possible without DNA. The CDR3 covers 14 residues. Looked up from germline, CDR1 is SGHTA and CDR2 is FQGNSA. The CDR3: CASTNRGNYNEQFF.

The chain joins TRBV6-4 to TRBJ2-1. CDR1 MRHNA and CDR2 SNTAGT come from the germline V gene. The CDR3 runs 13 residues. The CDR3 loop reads CASSAGSGYEQFF.